Included here is one T cell receptor (beta chain) sequence, with context. Profiled with immunoSEQ multiplex PCR; TCRdb holds only in-frame clones, not every one. This sample has some 210,000 clones, with approximately 91% found just once. The source of the sample is a study of blood T cell repertoires in COVID-19. The material sequenced was peripheral blood. The TCR sequence derives from a man in his sixties who had recovered from COVID-19.

CDR3 bases: TGTGCCAGCAGCTTCGACTCCACAGATACGCAGTATTTT. This codes for CASSFDSTDTQYF. The gene calls are TRBV5-4 and TRBJ2-3; no clear D gene. V was clipped by 2 bases and J by 2 bases, with 6 bases between them. The CDR3 contains 13 residues. CDR1 SGHNT and CDR2 YYREEE come from the germline V gene (reference sequence).